A selection of T cell receptor beta chains follows, all from one sample in a study of blood T cell repertoires in COVID-19. The data were produced by immunoSEQ multiplex PCR, yet TCRdb's version contains in-frame clones alone and is incomplete. Here the sample spans a few hundred thousand clones, over 75% being singletons. The sequenced material came from peripheral blood. These receptors were obtained from a woman in her seventies with COVID-19, enrolled during active disease. Each CDR3 is given without its conserved first and last residue. Each record gives: D gene, V gene, CDR3 protein. A D gene is named only where the DNA matches it firmly.

.,TRBV6-1,ASSEYYEQY
TRBD2,TRBV24-1,ATSDSVREGYEQF
.,TRBV9,ASSVDGSQPQH
.,TRBV7-6,ASSPRSRGGGFPSFEQF
TRBD1,TRBV11-2,ASSRGTVNYGYT
.,TRBV7-5,ARSLATGYGYT
.,TRBV18,ASSPNLAGEQETQY
.,TRBV7-8,ASSLARVTEQY
TRBD2,TRBV19,ASSTNSGRNSYNEQF
.,TRBV11-2,ASRQVSSYNEQF
.,TRBV2,ASRLYGSTGELF
.,TRBV6-2/TRBV6-3,ASSYDVRIYGYT
.,TRBV28,ASSVGAGYGYT
TRBD2,TRBV9,ASSVGLAGAETQY
TRBD1,TRBV2,ASSEQGDNQPQH
.,TRBV18,ASSPMKIVGRDEQF
.,TRBV6-5,ASTSIGSINEQF
.,TRBV11-1,ASSLGRGFPRELF
TRBD2,TRBV5-4,ASSLVAGGSGELF